This record covers a single T cell receptor beta chain. This CDR3 is built from 13 residues. The germline gives CDR1 SGHRS, CDR2 YFSETQ. V shed 4 bases and J 11 bases; nucleotides not matched to a gene: 7. Documented time point: pre-sensitization, week 0. Treatment described: therapeutic diphenylcyclopropenone sensitization with weekly scalp DPC. TCRdb reprocessed the RACE reads with MiXCR, giving one entry per CDR3 protein. The sample gives a few hundred thousand distinct CDR3 sequences, about 5.4% of which show up once; around 8% is in the top ten. The data belong to a study of human T cells and chemical hapten exposure. Study-level information: In the sensitization step, 2% DPC was placed on approximately 2 cm by approximately 2 cm of upper inner arm skin.

The chain couples TRBV5-1 to TRBJ2-3, with 10 bases that match TRBD2. The input for sequencing was whole blood, taken in connection with sensitization to the hapten diphenylcyclopropenone (DPC). This TCR was sampled from a woman aged 18-29 years with alopecia areata. Some clones in this sample may be carry-over from other donors' samples. The CDR3 nucleotides are TGCGCCAGCAGCCGAGTTCTAGCGGGGGTGCAGTATTTT. Its translation is CASSRVLAGVQYF.